This T cell receptor (beta chain) appears in the sequencing data of a study of blood T cell repertoires in COVID-19. The overall study: Researchers got acute and convalescent COVID-19 samples from the United States, Italy and Spain.

The germline gives CDR1 SGHNT, CDR2 YYREEE (reference sequence). The CDR3 contains 17 residues. Trimming took 0 bases from V and 0 from J, leaving 10 bases between them. Original data processing: Estimation of nucleated cell counts relied on the amplification of reference gene primers. Libraries were prepared by immunoSEQ multiplex PCR; TCRdb keeps only in-frame clonotypes and omits some of them. V, J and clone size reflect that table, while D and trimming were determined from the DNA. The table lists 90,000 to 120,000 clones, around 80% of them singletons. The chain combines TRBV5-4 with TRBJ2-6; D gene uncertain. The receptor's source is a man aged 65 to 79 with acute or convalescent COVID-19. The sequenced sample was peripheral blood. CDR3 amino acids: CASSLVQDSSGANVLTF. CDR3 coding DNA: TGTGCCAGCAGCTTGGTCCAGGATTCCTCTGGGGCCAACGTCCTGACTTTC.